A single sample is the source of the 9 T cell receptor beta chains below, sequenced in a study of blood T cells in healthy people across ages. Sample-barcoded 5' priming and a J-beta primer mix drove a second PCR of about 7 to 11 cycles. TCRdb re-called the 5' RACE reads with MiXCR, one entry per CDR3 protein. This sample yields about 830,000 distinct CDR3 sequences, of which approximately 67% are seen a single time; 25% to 30% belongs to the top ten. The sequencing sample was made of blood. The receptors here all came from a young man in good health.

The chain uses TRBV7-2 and TRBJ1-2, with D tentatively TRBD1 (5 bases). V lost 5 bases and J 4 bases, leaving 17 bases between the germline ends. CDR3 size: 15 residues. Germline V lookup: CDR1 SGHTA, CDR2 FQGNSA. CDR3 in DNA: TGTGCCAGCAGCCCCCGGGACGCAGTTACCTATGGCTACACCTTC. Its translation is CASSPRDAVTYGYTF.

The chain has TRBV6-5 and TRBJ2-7; a weak D match, TRBD2 (5 bases). The ends were cut back, 7 bases at V and 4 bases at J, with 14 bases in the middle. The CDR3 is 13 amino acids. Germline assignment: CDR1 MNHEY and CDR2 SVGAGI. The CDR3 spells CASKRGIGYEQYF. CDR3 sequence (DNA): TGTGCCAGCAAAAGAGGGATAGGGTACGAGCAGTACTTC.

This rearrangement joins TRBV28 to TRBJ2-5, with D possibly matching TRBD1 (5 bases). The V gene's germline CDR1 is MDHEN and CDR2 SYDVKM. V was clipped by 4 bases and J by 2 bases, with 11 bases between them. This CDR3 spans 14 amino acids. CDR3 sequence (DNA): TGTGCCAGCAGTTCCTGGGGCAGGCAAGAGACCCAGTACTTC. Translated: CASSSWGRQETQYF.

This clonotype turned up a few times. The chain is built from TRBV25-1 and TRBJ1-2; no firm D call. The germline V gene encodes CDR1 MGHDK and CDR2 SYGVNS. This CDR3 contains 13 residues. The V end was cut by 3 bases, the J end by 3 bases, with 8 bases between. CDR3 sequence: CASSDARDYGYTF. The DNA for the CDR3 is TGTGCCAGCAGTGACGCGAGGGACTATGGCTACACCTTC.

The J gene is TRBJ2-1, the V gene TRBV28; tentatively, D is TRBD1 (6 bases). With 4 bases removed from V and 9 bases from J, the gap between germline ends came to 16 bases. CDR3 length: 14 residues. Germline loops: CDR1 MDHEN, CDR2 SYDVKM. This chain's CDR3 is CASSSLKTGREQFF. In DNA form, the CDR3 reads TGTGCCAGCAGTTCCTTAAAGACAGGACGTGAGCAGTTCTTC.

This clonotype was seen only a few times. The chain carries TRBV29-1 and TRBJ2-3, with TRBD1 matching 8 bases. The J segment lost 0 bases and the V segment lost 6 bases, leaving 14 bases of the junction unmatched. CDR3 length: 17 amino acids. The germline V gene encodes CDR1 SQVTM and CDR2 ANQGSEA. In nucleotides, the CDR3 is TGCAGCGTCTCGGGACCCCAAGACAGGGGAAGCACAGATACGCAGTATTTT. It codes for CSVSGPQDRGSTDTQYF.

The chain joins TRBV5-1 to TRBJ2-4; a weak D match, TRBD2 (6 bases). Judging by the DNA end, TRBJ2-5 fits better; the J call may be wrong. The germline V gene has CDR1 SGHRS and CDR2 YFSETQ. The CDR3 is made up of 16 amino acids. The CDR3 here is CASSLAIRESAETQYF. In DNA form, the CDR3 reads TGCGCCAGCAGCTTGGCTATCCGGGAGAGTGCAGAGACCCAGTACTTC.

Details on this clonotype: A junction boundary mismatches the germline segment, possibly from a read error. This rearrangement joins TRBV10-3 to TRBJ1-1; the match to TRBD1 covers 7 bases. CDR1 is ENHRY, CDR2 SYGVKD, per germline. The CDR3 spans 13 residues. The CDR3 protein is CVISESRDSEAFF. CDR3 sequence (DNA): TGTGTCATCAGTGAGTCTAGGGACAGTGAAGCTTTCTTT.

CDR3 amino acids: CSARDGGTTDTQYF. In DNA form, the CDR3 reads TGCAGTGCTAGAGATGGGGGAACAACAGATACGCAGTATTTT. The V and J genes are TRBV20-1 and TRBJ2-3; D assignment may be TRBD1 or TRBD2 (5 bases each). Looked up from germline, CDR1 is DFQATT and CDR2 is SNEGSKA (reference sequence). V lost 0 bases to trimming and J lost 3 bases, with 10 bases between them. The CDR3 runs to 14 residues.